Described below is a single T cell receptor beta chain sequence and its context. These data belong to a study of blood T cell repertoires in COVID-19. Assay: immunoSEQ multiplex PCR; the TCRdb copy retains only in-frame clones and omits some. The sample lists about 400,000 clones; roughly 88% were seen once. CDR3 size: 14 residues. The chain couples TRBV21-1 to TRBJ1-1; the table's D call of TRBD1 was not tested on the DNA. TRBV21-1 is a pseudogene locus. The receptor's source is a woman aged 40 to 49 with acute COVID-19. What was sequenced was PBMCs or T cells enriched from blood (not recorded which). The CDR3 reads CASSAQGAVTEAFF. In nucleotides, the CDR3 is TGTGCCAGCAGCGCCCAGGGGGCGGTCACTGAAGCTTTCTTT.